The 19 T cell receptor beta chains in this list originate from one sample, sequenced in a study of blood T cell repertoires in COVID-19. Repertoires were generated with immunoSEQ multiplex PCR, while TCRdb's copy carries only in-frame clones and drops some. Here the sample spans 120,000 to 150,000 clones, roughly 84% being singletons. Sequenced sample: peripheral blood. The receptors were gathered from a man aged 30 to 45 with COVID-19, enrolled during active disease.

The rearrangement uses TRBV28 and TRBJ1-6, with 8 bases aligning to TRBD1. This CDR3 contains 15 residues. V shed 3 bases and J 10 bases; nucleotides not matched to a gene: 8. The germline V gene has CDR1 MDHEN and CDR2 SYDVKM. The CDR3 DNA reads TGTGCCAGCAGTTTTTCCGACAGGGGTGGATCACCCCTCCACTTT. The encoded protein is CASSFSDRGGSPLHF.

The chain recombines TRBV7-8 with TRBJ1-1; D is perhaps TRBD1 (6 bases). The germline V and J ends were trimmed by 5 bases and 3 bases, with 13 bases remaining between them. Germline CDR1 and CDR2: SGHVS and FQNEAQ. The CDR3 totals 14 residues. CDR3 region: CASSAQGWDTEAFF. In DNA form, the CDR3 reads TGTGCCAGCAGCGCACAGGGATGGGACACTGAAGCTTTCTTT.

The chain is built from TRBV2 and TRBJ1-5, with D possibly TRBD1 on 6 matching bases. Germline lookup yields CDR1 SNHLY and CDR2 FYNNEI. V lost 1 base to trimming and J lost 6 bases, with 10 bases between them. CDR3 length: 14 residues. The CDR3 sequence is CASSEDRVRQPQHF. The CDR3 region has the DNA TGTGCCAGCAGTGAAGACAGGGTACGTCAGCCCCAGCATTTT.

The chain is built from TRBV7-2 and TRBJ1-1; unclear D gene. The CDR3 length is 14 residues. The ends were cut back, 6 bases at V and 4 bases at J, with 15 bases in the middle. Germline values: CDR1 SGHTA, CDR2 FQGNSA. CDR3 amino acids: CASRPSEGGTEAFF. Written as DNA, the CDR3 is TGTGCCAGCAGGCCTAGTGAGGGAGGCACTGAAGCTTTCTTT.

The chain employs TRBV4-3 and TRBJ2-3, with D possibly being TRBD2 (6 bases). The germline V and J ends were trimmed by 4 bases and 0 bases, with 11 bases remaining between them. The CDR3 has 15 amino acids. Per the germline V gene, CDR1 is LGHNA and CDR2 is YSLEER. Here the CDR3 reads CASSLARESTDTQYF. The CDR3 DNA is TGCGCCAGCAGCCTAGCTCGGGAGAGCACAGATACGCAGTATTTT.

The chain has TRBV7-8 and TRBJ2-3; the D gene could be TRBD1 or TRBD2 (7 bases each). Germline loops: CDR1 SGHVS, CDR2 FQNEAQ. Trimming took off 5 bases at V and 1 base at J, with 19 bases between the two ends. CDR3 length: 17 residues. The CDR3 DNA reads as TGTGCCAGCAGCCGAGGGAGGGGGCGGACAGGCACAGATACGCAGTATTTT. Amino acids: CASSRGRGRTGTDTQYF.

The rearrangement uses TRBV7-2 and TRBJ1-5; no definite D call. The germline CDR1 and CDR2 sequences are SGHTA and FQGNSA. The V end was cut by 5 bases, the J end by 1 base, with 12 bases between. The CDR3 length is 15 residues. The CDR3 sequence is CASSPFSGSNQPQHF. The CDR3 nucleotides are TGTGCCAGCAGCCCCTTTAGCGGAAGCAATCAGCCCCAGCATTTT.

The gene calls are TRBV19 and TRBJ1-2; 9 bases match TRBD1. Germline V gives CDR1 LNHDA, CDR2 SQIVND (reference sequence). V was pared by 4 bases and J by 6 bases, with 9 bases of the junction left unmatched. The CDR3 sequence is 15 residues long. As DNA, the CDR3 is TGTGCCAGTAGTAGGACAGGGGCAAAAGAGAATGGCTACACCTTC. The encoded protein is CASSRTGAKENGYTF. Supplemented by reference TRBV19 and TRBJ1-2, the full variable domain reads DGGITQSPKYLFRKEGQNVTLSCEQNLNHDAMYWYRQDPGQGLRLIYYSQIVNDFQKGDIAEGYSVSREKKESFPLTVTSAQKNPTAFYLCASSRTGAKENGYTFGSGTRLTVV.

This clone was seen a handful of times. V is TRBV5-6 and J is TRBJ1-1; maybe TRBD1 (5 bases). The V gene's germline CDR1 is SGHDT and CDR2 YYEEEE. The CDR3 sequence is 14 residues long. V was shortened by 4 bases and J by 7 bases, with 17 bases between the two germline ends. The CDR3: CASSPSGGAIEAFF. The CDR3 bases are TGTGCCAGCAGCCCTTCTGGAGGGGCCATTGAAGCTTTCTTT. The whole variable domain, remainder taken from reference TRBV5-6 and TRBJ1-1, is DAGVTQSPTHLIKTRGQQVTLRCSPKSGHDTVSWYQQALGQGPQFIFQYYEEEERQRGNFPDRFSGHQFPNYSSELNVNALLLGDSALYLCASSPSGGAIEAFFGQGTRLTVV.

This rearrangement joins TRBV27 to TRBJ1-5, with TRBD1 identical over 7 bases. The CDR3 covers 14 residues. From germline, CDR1 is MNHEY and CDR2 SMNVEV (reference sequence). Trimming took 5 bases from V and 3 from J; bases not matched to a gene: 4. CDR3: CASSLGQNNQPQHF. CDR3 DNA sequence: TGTGCCAGCAGTCTGGGACAGAACAATCAGCCCCAGCATTTT.

The chain links TRBV2 to TRBJ2-7; maybe TRBD2 (6 bases). Trimming stripped 5 bases from V and 9 bases from J, with 20 bases between. The V gene's germline CDR1 is SNHLY and CDR2 FYNNEI. This CDR3 has 14 residues. CDR3 sequence: CASSSSRDLSGQYF. The CDR3 DNA sequence: TGTGCCAGCAGTAGCTCCCGGGACTTGTCCGGGCAGTACTTC.

The rearrangement uses TRBV6-5 and TRBJ1-2; tentative D call: TRBD1 (6 bases). This CDR3 contains 12 residues. Trimming took 7 bases from V and 4 from J, leaving 10 bases between them. From germline, CDR1 is MNHEY and CDR2 SVGAGI. CDR3 nucleotides: TGTGCCAGCACAGGGGTTTCCTATGGCTACACCTTC. Amino acid sequence: CASTGVSYGYTF.

This clone has just one count. The chain combines TRBV2 with TRBJ1-2; no definite D call. Germline CDR1 reads SNHLY; CDR2 reads FYNNEI. Between the trimmed V and J ends, which lost 7 bases and 3 bases, there was a span of 12 bases. The CDR3 sequence is 13 residues long. The CDR3 nucleotides read TGTGCCAGCACCTCGGAGGGCTACTATGGCTACACCTTC. Protein product: CASTSEGYYGYTF.

The chain couples TRBV18 to TRBJ1-2, with 8 positions matching TRBD1. V lost 2 bases and J lost 4; bases outside the gene matches: 6. This CDR3 region has 15 residues. CDR1 KGHSH and CDR2 LQKENI come from the germline V gene. CDR3 amino acids: CASSPRAQGGYGYTF. CDR3 nucleotides: TGTGCCAGCTCACCAAGAGCACAGGGGGGCTATGGCTACACCTTC.

The V and J genes are TRBV19 and TRBJ2-4; D unresolved. The CDR3 extends over 12 amino acids. The V gene's germline CDR1 is LNHDA and CDR2 SQIVND (reference sequence). Trimming shortened V by 4 bases and J by 5 bases, and 6 bases separated the two germline ends. The CDR3 region is CASSSVENIQYF. The CDR3 DNA follows: TGTGCCAGTAGTAGTGTCGAAAACATTCAGTACTTC.

J is TRBJ2-7 and V is TRBV25-1, with 7 bases matching TRBD2. Germline assignment: CDR1 MGHDK and CDR2 SYGVNS. Unmatched junction bases numbered 10, after V lost 5 bases and J lost 0 bases. CDR3 length: 16 residues. CDR3 nucleotide sequence: TGTGCCAGCAGTCTTCTAGCGGCGAACAGCTCCTACGAGCAGTACTTC. Residues: CASSLLAANSSYEQYF.

The chain couples TRBV29-1 to TRBJ2-5; perhaps TRBD1 as D (5 bases). Looked up from germline, CDR1 is SQVTM and CDR2 is ANQGSEA. There are 15 residues in the CDR3. V dropped 4 bases and J dropped 0 bases, with 15 bases sitting between them. CDR3 bases: TGCAGCGTTGTAGGGCAGGGTGGGTACCAAGAGACCCAGTACTTC. Translation: CSVVGQGGYQETQYF.

The chain uses TRBV6-1 and TRBJ1-2; no firm D call. The germline V and J ends were trimmed by 1 base and 4 bases, with 13 bases remaining between them. CDR1 and CDR2 from the germline V gene are MNHNS and SASEGT. The CDR3 loop spans 15 amino acids. The CDR3 is CASSEGLNPFYGYTF. CDR3 in DNA: TGTGCCAGCAGTGAAGGACTCAACCCTTTCTATGGCTACACCTTC.

V and J are TRBV11-1 and TRBJ2-7, with 7 nucleotides matching TRBD1. The CDR3 runs 15 residues. From germline, CDR1 is SGHAT and CDR2 FQDESV (reference sequence). V shed 5 bases and J 0 bases; nucleotides not matched to a gene: 7. The DNA of the CDR3 is TGTGCCAGCAGCCGAAGGGGACAGAGCTCCTACGAGCAGTACTTC. This encodes CASSRRGQSSYEQYF. The entire variable domain, with the rest obtained from reference TRBV11-1 and TRBJ2-7, is as follows: EAEVAQSPRYKITEKSQAVAFWCDPISGHATLYWYRQILGQGPELLVQFQDESVVDDSQLPKDRFSAERLKGVDSTLKIQPAELGDSAMYLCASSRRGQSSYEQYFGPGTRLTVT.